This TCR beta chain was profiled in a study of cytomegalovirus exposure and HLA in healthy donors. Study-level findings and limits: As immune exposure information, only CMV serostatus was available.

Turning to this clone: What it binds is unknown.

In germline, CDR1 is MGHRA, CDR2 YSYEKL. CDR3 size: 16 residues. Trimming shortened V by 0 bases and J by 2 bases, and 10 bases separated the two germline ends. PCR amplification relied on 60 Vbeta primers (plus 13 Jbeta primers). Produced via immunoSEQ multiplex PCR; TCRdb's table is partial and in-frame only. Here the sample spans fewer than 120,000 clones, roughly 80% being singletons. This sequence was found in a woman aged 25 to 39 in good health and CMV-seronegative. Specimen: PBMCs. The chain joins TRBV4-1 to TRBJ2-2; D might be TRBD2 (5 bases). CDR3 protein: CASSQDPGVNTGELFF. The CDR3 DNA follows: TGCGCCAGCAGCCAAGATCCCGGGGTTAACACCGGGGAGCTGTTTTTT.